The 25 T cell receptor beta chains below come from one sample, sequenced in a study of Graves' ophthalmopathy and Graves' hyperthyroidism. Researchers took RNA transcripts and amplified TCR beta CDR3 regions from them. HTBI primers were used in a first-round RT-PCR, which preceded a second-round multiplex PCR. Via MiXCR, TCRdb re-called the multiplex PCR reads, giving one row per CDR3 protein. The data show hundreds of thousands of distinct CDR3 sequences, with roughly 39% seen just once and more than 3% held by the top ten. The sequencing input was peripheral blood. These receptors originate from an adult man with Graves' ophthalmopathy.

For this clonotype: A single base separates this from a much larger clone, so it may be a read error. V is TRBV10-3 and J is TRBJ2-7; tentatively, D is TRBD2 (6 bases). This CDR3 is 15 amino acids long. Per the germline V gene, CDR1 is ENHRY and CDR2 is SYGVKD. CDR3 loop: CVSSYSPDGSGEQYF. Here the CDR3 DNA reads TGTGTCAGCAGTTACTCACCGGACGGGAGTGGAGAGCAGTACTTC.

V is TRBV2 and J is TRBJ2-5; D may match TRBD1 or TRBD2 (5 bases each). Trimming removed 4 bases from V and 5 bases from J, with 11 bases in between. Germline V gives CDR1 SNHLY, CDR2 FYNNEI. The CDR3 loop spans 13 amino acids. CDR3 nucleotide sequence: TGTGCCAGCAGTGTTCGGGGCCCGGAGACCCAGTACTTC. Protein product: CASSVRGPETQYF.

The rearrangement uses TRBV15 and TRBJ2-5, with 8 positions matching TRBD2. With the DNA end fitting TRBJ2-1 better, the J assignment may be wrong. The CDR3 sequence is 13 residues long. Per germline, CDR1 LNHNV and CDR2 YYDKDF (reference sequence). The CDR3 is CATSRKLAVEQFF. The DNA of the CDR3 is TGTGCCACCAGCAGAAAACTAGCGGTTGAGCAGTTCTTC.

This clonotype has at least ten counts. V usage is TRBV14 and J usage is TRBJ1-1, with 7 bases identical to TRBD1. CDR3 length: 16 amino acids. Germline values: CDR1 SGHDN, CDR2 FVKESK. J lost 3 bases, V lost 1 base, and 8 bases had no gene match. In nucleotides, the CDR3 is TGTGCCAGCAGCCAAGTGAGGGGGCGCGGTGACACTGAAGCTTTCTTT. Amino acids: CASSQVRGRGDTEAFF.

Here the CDR3 reads CASSFTPVWGGAGGANVLTF. DNA for the CDR3: TGTGCCAGCAGTTTTACACCCGTTTGGGGGGGGGCCGGTGGGGCCAACGTCCTGACTTTC. The chain has TRBV2 and TRBJ2-6; D perhaps matches TRBD2 (7 bases). The CDR3 is made up of 20 amino acids. Germline values: CDR1 SNHLY, CDR2 FYNNEI. Trimming shortened V by 5 bases and J by 3 bases, and 26 bases separated the two germline ends.

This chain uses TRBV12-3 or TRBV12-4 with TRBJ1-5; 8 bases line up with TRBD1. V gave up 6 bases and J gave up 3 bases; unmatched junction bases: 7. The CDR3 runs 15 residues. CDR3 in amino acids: CASSPRTGHNQPQHF. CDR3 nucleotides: TGTGCCAGCAGCCCCAGGACAGGGCACAATCAGCCCCAGCATTTT.

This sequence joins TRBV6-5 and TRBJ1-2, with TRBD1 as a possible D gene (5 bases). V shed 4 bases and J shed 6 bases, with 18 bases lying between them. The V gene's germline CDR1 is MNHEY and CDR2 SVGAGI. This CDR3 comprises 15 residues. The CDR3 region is CASSSYHGTTHGYTF. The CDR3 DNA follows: TGTGCCAGCAGTTCCTACCACGGGACCACCCATGGCTACACCTTC.

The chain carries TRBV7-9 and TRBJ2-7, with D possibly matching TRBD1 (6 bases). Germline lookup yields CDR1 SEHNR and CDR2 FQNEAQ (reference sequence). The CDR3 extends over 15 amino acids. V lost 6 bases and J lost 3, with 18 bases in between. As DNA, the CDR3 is TGTGCCAGCAGTCCCGCCCTTAGGGGGTACTACGAGCAGTACTTC. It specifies CASSPALRGYYEQYF.

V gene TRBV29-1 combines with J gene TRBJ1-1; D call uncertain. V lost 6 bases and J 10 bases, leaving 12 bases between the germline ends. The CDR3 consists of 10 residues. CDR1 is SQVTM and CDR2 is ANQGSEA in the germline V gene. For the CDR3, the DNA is TGCAGCGTGAGGGAGGCTGGAGCTTTCTTT. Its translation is CSVREAGAFF.

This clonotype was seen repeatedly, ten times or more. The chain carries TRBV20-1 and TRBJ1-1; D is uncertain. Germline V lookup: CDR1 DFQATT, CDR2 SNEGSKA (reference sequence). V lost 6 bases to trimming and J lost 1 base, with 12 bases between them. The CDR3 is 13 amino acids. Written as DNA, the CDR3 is TGCAGTGCAAAGAAAGGGAGGAACACTGAAGCTTTCTTT. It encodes CSAKKGRNTEAFF.

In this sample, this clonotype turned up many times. This CDR3 is CASSVSRGQDDGYTF. The CDR3 DNA follows: TGTGCCAGCAGCGTAAGCAGGGGGCAGGATGATGGCTACACCTTC. The V call is TRBV9, the J call TRBJ1-2; 8 bases are shared with TRBD1. With V trimmed by 1 base and J by 6 bases, 8 bases remained unmatched. The CDR3 totals 15 residues. The germline CDR1 and CDR2 sequences are SGDLS and YYNGEE.

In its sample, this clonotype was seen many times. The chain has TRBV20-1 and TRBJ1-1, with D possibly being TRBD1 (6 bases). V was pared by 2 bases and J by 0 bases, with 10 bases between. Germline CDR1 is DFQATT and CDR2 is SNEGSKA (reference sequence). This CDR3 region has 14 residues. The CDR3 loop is CSARQDSMNTEAFF. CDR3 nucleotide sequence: TGCAGTGCTAGACAGGACAGTATGAACACTGAAGCTTTCTTT.

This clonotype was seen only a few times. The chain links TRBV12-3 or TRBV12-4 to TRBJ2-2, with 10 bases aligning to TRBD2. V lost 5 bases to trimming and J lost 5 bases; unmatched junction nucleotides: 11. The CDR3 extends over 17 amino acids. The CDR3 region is CASSLGGLAGATGELFF. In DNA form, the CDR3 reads TGTGCCAGCAGTCTCGGGGGCCTAGCGGGAGCAACCGGGGAGCTGTTTTTT.

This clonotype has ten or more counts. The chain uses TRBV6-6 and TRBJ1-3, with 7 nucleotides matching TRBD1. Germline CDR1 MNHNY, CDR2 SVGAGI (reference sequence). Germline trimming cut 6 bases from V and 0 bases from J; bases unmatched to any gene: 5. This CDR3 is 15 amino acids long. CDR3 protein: CASSLDRASGNTIYF. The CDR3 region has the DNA TGTGCCAGCAGCCTTGACAGGGCCTCTGGAAACACCATATATTTT.

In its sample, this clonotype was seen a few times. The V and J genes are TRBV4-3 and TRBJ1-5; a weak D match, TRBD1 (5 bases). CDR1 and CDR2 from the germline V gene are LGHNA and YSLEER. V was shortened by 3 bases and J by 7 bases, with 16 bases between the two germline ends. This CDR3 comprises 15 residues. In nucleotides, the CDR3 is TGCGCCAGCAGCCAGCCCCGGCAGGGCCGACAGCCCCAGCATTTT. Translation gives CASSQPRQGRQPQHF.

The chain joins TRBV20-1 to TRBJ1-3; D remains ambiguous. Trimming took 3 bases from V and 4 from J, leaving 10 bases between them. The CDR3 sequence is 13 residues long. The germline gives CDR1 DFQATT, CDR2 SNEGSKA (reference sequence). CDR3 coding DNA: TGCAGTGCTAGTCCGGTTTTCGGAAACACCATATATTTT. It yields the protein CSASPVFGNTIYF.

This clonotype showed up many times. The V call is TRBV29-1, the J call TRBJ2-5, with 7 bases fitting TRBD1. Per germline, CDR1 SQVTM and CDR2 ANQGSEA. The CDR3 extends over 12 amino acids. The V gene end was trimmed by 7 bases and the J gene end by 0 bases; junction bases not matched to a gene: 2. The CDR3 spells CSAGQDQETQYF. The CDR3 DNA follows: TGCAGCGCCGGACAGGACCAAGAGACCCAGTACTTC.

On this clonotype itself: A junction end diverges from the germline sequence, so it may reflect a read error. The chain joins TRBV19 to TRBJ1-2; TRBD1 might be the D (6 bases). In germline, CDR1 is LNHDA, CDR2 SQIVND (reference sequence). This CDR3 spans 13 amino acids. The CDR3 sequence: CASRSVGTSGYAF. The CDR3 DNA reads TGTGCCAGTAGGAGTGTCGGGACAAGTGGCTACGCCTTC.

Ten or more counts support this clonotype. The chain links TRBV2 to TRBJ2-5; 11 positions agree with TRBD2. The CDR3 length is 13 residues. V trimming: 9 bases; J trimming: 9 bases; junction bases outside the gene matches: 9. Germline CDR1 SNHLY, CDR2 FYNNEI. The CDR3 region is CASGASGRSAQYF. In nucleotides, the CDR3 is TGTGCCAGTGGGGCTAGCGGGAGGTCGGCCCAGTACTTC.

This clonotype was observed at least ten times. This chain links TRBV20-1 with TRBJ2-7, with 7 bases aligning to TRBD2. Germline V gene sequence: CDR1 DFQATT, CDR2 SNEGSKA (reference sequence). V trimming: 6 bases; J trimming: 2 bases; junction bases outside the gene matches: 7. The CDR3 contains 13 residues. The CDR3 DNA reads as TGCAGTGCAGCGGGGCAGAGCGCCTACGAGCAGTACTTC. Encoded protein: CSAAGQSAYEQYF.

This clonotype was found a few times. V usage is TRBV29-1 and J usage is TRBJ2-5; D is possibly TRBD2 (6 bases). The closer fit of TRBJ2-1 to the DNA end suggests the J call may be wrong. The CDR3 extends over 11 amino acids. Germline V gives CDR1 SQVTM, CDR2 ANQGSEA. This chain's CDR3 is CSARLGSEQFF. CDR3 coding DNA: TGCAGCGCTCGACTCGGGAGCGAGCAGTTCTTC.

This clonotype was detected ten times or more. The CDR3 region is CASSELGGGSPLHF. In DNA form, the CDR3 reads TGTGCCAGCAGTGAATTGGGGGGGGGCTCACCCCTCCACTTT. This chain uses TRBV25-1 with TRBJ1-6; a possible D gene is TRBD1 (6 bases). V shed 1 base and J shed 10 bases, with 11 bases lying between them. CDR3 size: 14 residues. Germline loops: CDR1 MGHDK, CDR2 SYGVNS.

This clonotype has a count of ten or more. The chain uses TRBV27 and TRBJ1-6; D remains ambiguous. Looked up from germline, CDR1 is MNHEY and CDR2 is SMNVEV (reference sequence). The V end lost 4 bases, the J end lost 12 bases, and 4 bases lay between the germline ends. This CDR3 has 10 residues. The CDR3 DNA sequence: TGTGCCAGCAGTTGGTTACCCCTCCACTTT. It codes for CASSWLPLHF.

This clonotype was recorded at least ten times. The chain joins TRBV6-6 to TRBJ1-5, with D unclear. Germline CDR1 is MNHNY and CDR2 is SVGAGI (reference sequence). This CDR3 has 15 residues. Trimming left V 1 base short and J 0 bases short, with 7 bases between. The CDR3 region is CASSYLSDSNQPQHF. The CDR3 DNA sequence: TGTGCCAGCAGTTACTTATCGGATAGCAATCAGCCCCAGCATTTT.

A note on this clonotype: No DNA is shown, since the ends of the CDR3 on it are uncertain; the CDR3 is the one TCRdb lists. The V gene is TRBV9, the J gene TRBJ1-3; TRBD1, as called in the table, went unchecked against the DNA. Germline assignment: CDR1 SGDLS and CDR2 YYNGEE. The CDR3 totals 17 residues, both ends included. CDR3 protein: CASSARVGPGSGNTLYF.